These 31 T cell receptor beta chains were all obtained from the same sample, sequenced in a study of fetal regulatory T cell absence and autoimmunity. Assay used: immunoSEQ multiplex PCR; TCRdb lists only in-frame clones, some missing. The sample carries around 100,000 clones, 55% to 75% recorded once. Material for sequencing was pancreas tissue. Receptors originate from a male donor with IPEX syndrome.

This chain uses TRBV5-6 with TRBJ2-7; 9 nucleotides agree with TRBD2. J was trimmed by 1 base and V by 0 bases; bases with no gene match: 2. CDR3 size: 15 residues. From germline, CDR1 is SGHDT and CDR2 YYEEEE. The CDR3 nucleotides read TGTGCCAGCAGCTTGGGGGGACTAGCATCCTACGAGCAGTACTTC. Translation gives CASSLGGLASYEQYF.

The J gene is TRBJ2-7, the V gene TRBV6-6, with D possibly matching TRBD2 (6 bases). With 10 bases removed from V and 0 bases from J, the gap between germline ends came to 16 bases. The CDR3 has 14 amino acids. Germline assignment: CDR1 MNHNY and CDR2 SVGAGI (reference sequence). CDR3 in amino acids: CATKSGESSYEQYF. The CDR3, as DNA: TGTGCCACGAAGTCGGGGGAGAGCTCCTACGAGCAGTACTTC.

The gene calls are TRBV2 and TRBJ1-4; tentatively, D is TRBD1 (5 bases). With 11 bases removed from V and 0 bases from J, the gap between germline ends came to 22 bases. There are 17 residues in the CDR3. The germline CDR1 and CDR2 sequences are SNHLY and FYNNEI. The CDR3: CAVLAPGRRSTNEKLFF. As DNA, the CDR3 is TGTGCCGTTTTGGCCCCGGGACGCAGGTCAACTAATGAAAAACTGTTTTTT.

This sequence joins TRBV7-9 and TRBJ1-5; 9 bases line up with TRBD1. This CDR3 comprises 14 residues. The V gene's germline CDR1 is SEHNR and CDR2 FQNEAQ (reference sequence). J gave up 2 bases and V 5 bases, and 1 base lay outside the gene matches. The CDR3 DNA follows: TGTGCCAGCAGCCGGGACAGGGGCAATCAGCCCCAGCATTTT. As protein: CASSRDRGNQPQHF.

For this clone: The sample carries other DNA sequences with the same CDR3. The rearrangement joins TRBV6-5 to TRBJ2-3; no definite D call. Trimming took 2 bases from V and 1 from J, leaving 4 bases between them. CDR1 and CDR2 (germline): MNHEY, SVGAGI. The CDR3 extends over 13 amino acids. CDR3 in amino acids: CASSYRGTDTQYF. CDR3 in DNA: TGTGCCAGCAGTTACCGAGGCACAGATACGCAGTATTTT.

This clone was observed a single time. The chain recombines TRBV19 with TRBJ2-1; D is unresolved. The length of the CDR3 is 11 residues. V lost 4 bases and J 9 bases, leaving 7 bases between the germline ends. Germline CDR1 reads LNHDA; CDR2 reads SQIVND (reference sequence). CDR3 amino acids: CASSKTPEQFF. In DNA, the CDR3 is TGTGCCAGTAGTAAGACCCCTGAGCAGTTCTTC.

The chain is built from TRBV7-2 and TRBJ2-2; D may be TRBD2 (5 bases). The germline V gene encodes CDR1 SGHTA and CDR2 FQGNSA. V shed 1 base and J shed 4 bases, with 10 bases lying between them. This CDR3 contains 15 residues. CDR3 bases: TGTGCCAGCAGCTTAGTAGTAGCGCCCACCGGGGAGCTGTTTTTT. Amino acids: CASSLVVAPTGELFF.

The V call is TRBV6-1, the J call TRBJ2-3; either TRBD1 or TRBD2 may fit D (5 bases each). V lost 7 bases, J lost 4 bases, and 15 bases lay in between. The CDR3 has 14 residues. Germline-derived CDR1 and CDR2 are MNHNS and SASEGT. The DNA for the CDR3 is TGTGCCAGCATAGGGGAGTTTAACCCAGATACGCAGTATTTT. This sequence encodes CASIGEFNPDTQYF.

This clone was observed once. The CDR3 DNA reads TGTGCCAGCAGCTTGGGACTAGCGGGAGGGTGGCAAGAGACCCAGTACTTC. This encodes CASSLGLAGGWQETQYF. The V gene is TRBV7-2, the J gene TRBJ2-5; 16 bases are a match to TRBD2. The CDR3 runs to 17 residues. The germline gives CDR1 SGHTA, CDR2 FQGNSA. Trimming removed 3 bases from V and 2 bases from J; junction bases left unmatched: 3.

The rearrangement uses TRBV19 and TRBJ2-1, with 9 bases that match TRBD2. The length of the CDR3 is 14 residues. Unmatched junction bases numbered 9, after V lost 6 bases and J lost 9 bases. The germline CDR1 and CDR2 sequences are LNHDA and SQIVND (reference sequence). The CDR3 here is CASSSGTSLIEQFF. As DNA, the CDR3 is TGTGCCAGTAGCTCCGGGACTAGCCTCATTGAGCAGTTCTTC.

The V gene is TRBV7-9, the J gene TRBJ2-5; 10 bases line up with TRBD2. Per germline, CDR1 SEHNR and CDR2 FQNEAQ (reference sequence). The CDR3 extends over 14 amino acids. The junction had 1 base not matched to a gene; V was cut back by 2 bases and J by 4 bases. The CDR3 DNA is TGTGCCAGCAGCTTATTAGCGGGGGGAGAGACCCAGTACTTC. It yields the protein CASSLLAGGETQYF.

The V call is TRBV9, the J call TRBJ2-7, with 13 bases matching TRBD2. The V gene's germline CDR1 is SGDLS and CDR2 YYNGEE. The CDR3 consists of 18 residues. The V and J ends lost 0 bases and 0 bases, in that order; junction bases with no gene match: 6. The CDR3 loop is CASSVGLAGGVSSYEQYF. The CDR3 region has the DNA TGTGCCAGCAGCGTAGGACTAGCGGGAGGAGTGAGCTCCTACGAGCAGTACTTC.

This chain uses TRBV29-1 with TRBJ2-5; tentative D call: TRBD1 (6 bases). Germline values: CDR1 SQVTM, CDR2 ANQGSEA. This CDR3 comprises 17 residues. Trimming left V 0 bases short and J 5 bases short, with 22 bases between. The CDR3 nucleotides read TGCAGCGTTGAAGATTTGAAACAGGGCCCGAGTGGGGAGACCCAGTACTTC. Encoded protein: CSVEDLKQGPSGETQYF.

In its sample, this clone was seen a few times. The V call is TRBV7-9, the J call TRBJ1-2; weak D call: TRBD1 (5 bases). V lost 3 bases, J lost 6 bases, and 11 bases lay in between. This CDR3 has 13 amino acids. Germline CDR1 and CDR2: SEHNR and FQNEAQ (reference sequence). The CDR3 loop is CASSFGGANGYTF. CDR3 sequence (DNA): TGTGCCAGCAGCTTTGGAGGGGCAAATGGCTACACCTTC.

This clone has just a few counts. J is TRBJ1-2 and V is TRBV19; 12 bases fit TRBD1. The CDR3 is 15 amino acids. Germline V gene sequence: CDR1 LNHDA, CDR2 SQIVND (reference sequence). Trimming took 3 bases from V and 2 from J; bases not matched to a gene: 1. CDR3 bases: TGTGCCAGTAGTATGGGACAGGGGGCGAACTATGGCTACACCTTC. It translates to CASSMGQGANYGYTF.

V gene TRBV5-6 combines with J gene TRBJ2-7; maybe TRBD2 (5 bases). In germline, CDR1 is SGHDT, CDR2 YYEEEE. Trimming took 3 bases from V and 0 from J, leaving 7 bases between them. CDR3 size: 13 residues. CDR3 region: CASSSGNSYEQYF. CDR3 coding DNA: TGTGCCAGCAGCTCCGGGAACTCCTACGAGCAGTACTTC.

The gene calls are TRBV2 and TRBJ2-5; TRBD2 matches 7 bases. V dropped 4 bases and J dropped 3; count of bases not matched to a gene: 2. Germline lookup yields CDR1 SNHLY and CDR2 FYNNEI. The CDR3 has 13 residues. CDR3: CASSGLAEETQYF. CDR3 bases: TGTGCCAGCAGTGGACTAGCCGAAGAGACCCAGTACTTC.

The genes are TRBV12-5 and TRBJ2-7; maybe TRBD1 (5 bases). The CDR3 has 14 amino acids. Trimming shortened V by 0 bases and J by 2 bases, and 8 bases separated the two germline ends. Germline lookup yields CDR1 LGHNT and CDR2 FRNRAP. As DNA, the CDR3 is TGTGCTAGTGGTTTGGTCCCAGGGACCTACGAGCAGTACTTC. Translating gives CASGLVPGTYEQYF.

This clone came up once. The chain uses TRBV7-8 and TRBJ1-2, with 9 bases identical to TRBD1. Per the germline V gene, CDR1 is SGHVS and CDR2 is FQNEAQ. The CDR3 sequence is 11 residues long. Germline trimming cut 6 bases from V and 10 bases from J; bases unmatched to any gene: 3. The DNA for the CDR3 is TGTGCCAGCAGGACAGGGGGGGACTACACCTTC. Amino acid sequence: CASRTGGDYTF. Looking up the rest from reference TRBV7-8 and TRBJ1-2 gives the full variable domain: GAGVSQSPRYKVAKRGQDVALRCDPISGHVSLFWYQQALGQGPEFLTYFQNEAQLDKSGLPSDRFFAERPEGSVSTLKIQRTQQEDSAVYLCASRTGGDYTFGSGTRLTVV.

Here the CDR3 reads CASSEDRGVEKLFF. The CDR3, as DNA: TGTGCCAGCAGCGAGGACAGGGGTGTAGAAAAACTGTTTTTT. The gene calls are TRBV7-2 and TRBJ1-4; 9 bases align to TRBD1. CDR1 and CDR2 from the germline V gene are SGHTA and FQGNSA. The CDR3 has 14 amino acids. The junction had 6 bases not matched to a gene; V was cut back by 5 bases and J by 8 bases.

The J gene is TRBJ2-1, the V gene TRBV18; D call uncertain. This CDR3 has 13 amino acids. Trimming shortened V by 1 base and J by 5 bases, and 6 bases separated the two germline ends. The germline CDR1 and CDR2 sequences are KGHSH and LQKENI. The CDR3 sequence: CASSPLRDNEQFF. The CDR3 DNA is TGTGCCAGCTCACCACTACGGGACAATGAGCAGTTCTTC.

This clone is medium-sized within its sample. The chain combines TRBV2 with TRBJ1-2; 8 nucleotides align to TRBD1. The CDR3 length is 13 residues. Germline trimming cut 7 bases from V and 4 bases from J; bases unmatched to any gene: 5. Germline CDR1 and CDR2: SNHLY and FYNNEI. CDR3 nucleotide sequence: TGTGCCAGCATTAAAGACAGGGGCTATGGCTACACCTTC. This translates into CASIKDRGYGYTF. Drawing the rest from reference TRBV2 and TRBJ1-2, the complete variable domain is EPEVTQTPSHQVTQMGQEVILRCVPISNHLYFYWYRQILGQKVEFLVSFYNNEISEKSEIFDDQFSVERPDGSNFTLKIRSTKLEDSAMYFCASIKDRGYGYTFGSGTRLTVV.

This chain uses TRBV27 with TRBJ2-7; 9 bases are shared with TRBD1. CDR3 length equals 16 residues. V dropped 5 bases and J dropped 5; count of bases not matched to a gene: 13. CDR1 is MNHEY, CDR2 SMNVEV, per germline (reference sequence). The CDR3 bases are TGTGCCAGCAGTCCGTATCCAGGGACAGGGACCCACGAGCAGTACTTC. It specifies CASSPYPGTGTHEQYF.

This chain connects TRBV7-9 to TRBJ2-7; 7 bases are shared with TRBD2. Germline V gene sequence: CDR1 SEHNR, CDR2 FQNEAQ (reference sequence). V lost 3 bases to trimming and J lost 2 bases; unmatched junction nucleotides: 4. This CDR3 has 14 amino acids. The CDR3 loop is CASSLGDYPYEQYF. The CDR3 DNA reads as TGTGCCAGCAGCTTGGGGGACTACCCCTACGAGCAGTACTTC.

As DNA, the CDR3 is TGTGCCAGCTCACCGACAGGGGGCAACAATCAGCCCCAGCATTTT. This translates into CASSPTGGNNQPQHF. The rearrangement joins TRBV18 to TRBJ1-5, with TRBD1 identical over 10 bases. Losses at the gene ends were 3 bases for V and 3 bases for J; bases not matched to a gene: 2. This CDR3 comprises 15 residues. Germline lookup yields CDR1 KGHSH and CDR2 LQKENI. The whole variable domain, remainder taken from reference TRBV18 and TRBJ1-5, is NAGVMQNPRHLVRRRGQEARLRCSPMKGHSHVYWYRQLPEEGLKFMVYLQKENIIDESGMPKERFSAEFPKEGPSILRIQQVVRGDSAAYFCASSPTGGNNQPQHFGDGTRLSIL.

This chain connects TRBV7-8 to TRBJ2-7; D gene unclear. The CDR3 is 16 residues long. Germline CDR1 reads SGHVS; CDR2 reads FQNEAQ. The V end lost 5 bases, the J end lost 6 bases, and 23 bases lay between the germline ends. In DNA form, the CDR3 reads TGTGCCAGCAGCCAAAGAGCAGGATGGGGTTGCTGCGAGCAGTACTTC. Its translation is CASSQRAGWGCCEQYF.

This chain links TRBV4-3 with TRBJ1-6, with 8 nucleotides matching TRBD1. CDR1 and CDR2 from the germline V gene are LGHNA and YSLEER. The CDR3 has 18 residues. V trimming: 0 bases; J trimming: 7 bases; junction bases outside the gene matches: 11. The CDR3 DNA reads as TGCGCCAGCAGCCAAGATCTTGTTGGAACAGGGGGAAATTCACCCCTCCACTTT. It specifies CASSQDLVGTGGNSPLHF.

The chain uses TRBV5-1 and TRBJ2-1; weak D call: TRBD2 (6 bases). Germline loops: CDR1 SGHRS, CDR2 YFSETQ. The CDR3 sequence is 14 residues long. Trimming took off 1 base at V and 5 bases at J, with 10 bases between the two ends. The CDR3 coding sequence is TGCGCCAGCAGCTTGCGGGAGCCACACAATGAGCAGTTCTTC. It is translated as CASSLREPHNEQFF.

The V gene is TRBV5-1, the J gene TRBJ2-1; 7 positions agree with TRBD2. This CDR3 is built from 17 residues. V shed 4 bases, J shed 7 bases, and the junction held 17 bases outside the gene matches. The germline V gene encodes CDR1 SGHRS and CDR2 YFSETQ. The CDR3, as DNA: TGCGCCAGCAGCCGAGGTAGGCGACTAGCCTCTTTGAATGAGCAGTTCTTC. Translation gives CASSRGRRLASLNEQFF.

V usage is TRBV11-3 and J usage is TRBJ1-2; a weak D match, TRBD1 (5 bases). Germline-derived CDR1 and CDR2 are SGHNT and YENEEA. V shed 1 base and J shed 5 bases, with 5 bases lying between them. The CDR3 sequence is 12 residues long. CDR3 sequence reads: CASSLGTYGYTF. CDR3 nucleotides: TGTGCCAGCAGCTTAGGGACATATGGCTACACCTTC.

This rearrangement joins TRBV5-1 to TRBJ2-5, with 10 bases that match TRBD2. The V gene end was trimmed by 4 bases and the J gene end by 4 bases; junction bases not matched to a gene: 10. The CDR3 contains 16 residues. Germline values: CDR1 SGHRS, CDR2 YFSETQ. CDR3 protein: CASSTLAGAVGETQYF. The CDR3 nucleotides are TGCGCCAGCAGCACTCTAGCGGGAGCTGTGGGAGAGACCCAGTACTTC. Looking up the rest from reference TRBV5-1 and TRBJ2-5 gives the full variable domain: KAGVTQTPRYLIKTRGQQVTLSCSPISGHRSVSWYQQTPGQGLQFLFEYFSETQRNKGNFPGRFSGRQFSNSRSEMNVSTLELGDSALYLCASSTLAGAVGETQYFGPGTRLLVL.